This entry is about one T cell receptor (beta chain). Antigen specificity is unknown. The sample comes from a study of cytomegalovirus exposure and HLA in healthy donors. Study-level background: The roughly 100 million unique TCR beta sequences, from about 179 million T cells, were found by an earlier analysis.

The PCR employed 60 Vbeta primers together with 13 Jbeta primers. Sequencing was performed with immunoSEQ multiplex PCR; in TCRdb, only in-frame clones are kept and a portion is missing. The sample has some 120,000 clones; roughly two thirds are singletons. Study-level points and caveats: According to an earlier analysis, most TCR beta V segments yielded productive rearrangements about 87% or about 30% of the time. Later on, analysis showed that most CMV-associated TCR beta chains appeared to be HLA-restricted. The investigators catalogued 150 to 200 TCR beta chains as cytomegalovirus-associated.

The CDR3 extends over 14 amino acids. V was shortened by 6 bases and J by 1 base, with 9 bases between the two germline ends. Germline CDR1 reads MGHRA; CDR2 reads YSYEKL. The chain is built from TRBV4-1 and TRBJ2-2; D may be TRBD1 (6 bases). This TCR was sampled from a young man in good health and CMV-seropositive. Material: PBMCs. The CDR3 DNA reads TGCGCCAGCAGACAGGGCGGGAACACCGGGGAGCTGTTTTTT. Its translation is CASRQGGNTGELFF.